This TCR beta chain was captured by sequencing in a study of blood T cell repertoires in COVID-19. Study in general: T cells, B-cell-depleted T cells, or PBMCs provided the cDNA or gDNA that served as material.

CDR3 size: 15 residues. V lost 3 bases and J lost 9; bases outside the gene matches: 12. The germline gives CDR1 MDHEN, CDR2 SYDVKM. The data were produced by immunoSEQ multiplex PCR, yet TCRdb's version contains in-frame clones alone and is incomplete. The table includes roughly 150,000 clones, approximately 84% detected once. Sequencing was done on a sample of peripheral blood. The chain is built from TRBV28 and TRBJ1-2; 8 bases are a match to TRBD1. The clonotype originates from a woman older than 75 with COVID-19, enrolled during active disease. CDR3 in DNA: TGTGCCAGCAGTTTTTTGTTTTGGACAGGGCAGCGCTACACCTTC. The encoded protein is CASSFLFWTGQRYTF.